The 17 T cell receptor beta chains listed next were all sequenced from one sample in a study of T-cell memory formation after mild COVID-19. TCRdb analysed the 5' RACE reads with MiXCR anew, one entry per CDR3 protein. Of roughly 310,000 distinct CDR3 sequences in the sample, about a sixth were seen once. The material sequenced was PBMCs or a T cell subset sorted from them (not recorded which). These receptors all come from a man aged 18 to 30 who had mild COVID-19 (a few samples of this study predate the infection). Cell type and time point are not known.

This clonotype was picked up a small number of times. The J gene is TRBJ2-7, the V gene TRBV5-6, with 8 bases identical to TRBD1. The ends lost 4 bases at V and 11 bases at J; junction bases unmatched: 8. CDR3 size: 12 residues. Germline values: CDR1 SGHDT, CDR2 YYEEEE. CDR3 DNA sequence: TGTGCCAGCAGCCTCACAGGGGGTGTAGAGTACGTC. It is translated as CASSLTGGVEYV.

V and J are TRBV5-1 and TRBJ1-1, with TRBD1 as a possible D gene (6 bases). Germline CDR1 SGHRS, CDR2 YFSETQ. The CDR3 covers 13 residues. V lost 2 bases and J 3 bases, leaving 8 bases between the germline ends. The CDR3 spells CASSFQGHTEAFF. DNA of the CDR3: TGCGCCAGCAGCTTCCAGGGGCACACTGAAGCTTTCTTT.

This clonotype was seen ten or more times. This chain uses TRBV20-1 with TRBJ2-1; TRBD2 aligns across 8 bases. The length of the CDR3 is 14 residues. Germline CDR1 is DFQATT and CDR2 is SNEGSKA (reference sequence). The V and J ends lost 5 bases and 5 bases, in that order; junction bases with no gene match: 8. CDR3 in amino acids: CSAHGGAIHNEQFF. The DNA of the CDR3 is TGCAGTGCTCACGGGGGGGCCATCCACAATGAGCAGTTCTTC.

This clonotype was detected many times. The V call is TRBV4-2, the J call TRBJ2-7; 9 bases match TRBD1. V gave up 4 bases and J gave up 6 bases; unmatched junction bases: 10. Germline-derived CDR1 and CDR2 are LGHNA and YNFKEQ. The CDR3 contains 15 residues. The CDR3 DNA sequence: TGTGCCAGCAGCCCAGAGACAGGGGGAGTGGGCGAGCAGTACTTC. It is translated as CASSPETGGVGEQYF.

The sample holds a few counts of this clonotype. The chain links TRBV12-3 or TRBV12-4 to TRBJ2-4, with D perhaps matching TRBD1 (5 bases). Trimming took 3 bases from V and 0 from J, leaving 30 bases between them. This CDR3 is 22 amino acids long. This CDR3 reads CASSLLVLRQGIRNLAKNIQYF. The CDR3 nucleotides are TGTGCCAGCAGTTTGTTGGTCCTCCGTCAGGGCATTCGGAACTTAGCCAAAAACATTCAGTACTTC.

In this sample, this clonotype turned up a few times. The gene calls are TRBV9 and TRBJ1-1; no definite D call. The CDR3 length is 13 residues. Per germline, CDR1 SGDLS and CDR2 YYNGEE. Trimming removed 2 bases at V and 0 bases at J, with 5 bases between. The CDR3 bases are TGTGCCAGCAGCGTCCTCTTGAACACTGAAGCTTTCTTT. Encoded protein: CASSVLLNTEAFF.

This clonotype has at least ten counts. The chain carries TRBV7-2 and TRBJ2-1, with D possibly TRBD1 on 5 matching bases. V was pared by 1 base and J by 6 bases, with 7 bases between. Germline CDR1 SGHTA, CDR2 FQGNSA. The CDR3 length is 13 residues. This CDR3 reads CASSLVGANEQFF. DNA for the CDR3: TGTGCCAGCAGCTTAGTTGGGGCCAATGAGCAGTTCTTC. Full variable domain (remainder filled in from reference TRBV7-2 and TRBJ2-1): GAGVSQSPSNKVTEKGKDVELRCDPISGHTALYWYRQSLGQGLEFLIYFQGNSAPDKSGLPSDRFSAERTGGSVSTLTIQRTQQEDSAVYLCASSLVGANEQFFGPGTRLTVL.

The chain links TRBV28 to TRBJ2-6, with D uncertain. V lost 3 bases to trimming and J lost 2 bases, with 5 bases between them. The CDR3 is 14 residues long. Germline lookup yields CDR1 MDHEN and CDR2 SYDVKM. DNA for the CDR3: TGTGCCAGCAGTTTTGTTCCTGGGGCCAACGTCCTGACTTTC. Translation: CASSFVPGANVLTF. The whole variable domain, remainder taken from reference TRBV28 and TRBJ2-6, is DVKVTQSSRYLVKRTGEKVFLECVQDMDHENMFWYRQDPGLGLRLIYFSYDVKMKEKGDIPEGYSVSREKKERFSLILESASTNQTSMYLCASSFVPGANVLTFGAGSRLTVL.

V is TRBV3-1 and J is TRBJ1-6, with TRBD1 identical over 10 bases. V was pared by 5 bases and J by 10 bases, with 8 bases of the junction left unmatched. This CDR3 spans 15 amino acids. CDR1 LGHDT and CDR2 YNNKEL come from the germline V gene (reference sequence). The CDR3 coding sequence is TGTGCCAGCAGCTCGGTGACAGGGGGCGGATCACCCCTCCACTTT. Amino acids: CASSSVTGGGSPLHF.

The table lists this clonotype with a few counts. The J gene is TRBJ1-2, the V gene TRBV6-5; 7 bases agree with TRBD1. V trimming: 2 bases; J trimming: 10 bases; junction bases outside the gene matches: 4. Germline CDR1 is MNHEY and CDR2 is SVGAGI. The CDR3 sequence is 12 residues long. The DNA for the CDR3 is TGTGCCAGCAGTTACCGACAGGGTATCTACACCTTC. Translated, it gives CASSYRQGIYTF.

This chain connects TRBV6-6 to TRBJ1-1; 8 positions match TRBD1. Germline CDR1 MNHNY, CDR2 SVGAGI (reference sequence). V lost 7 bases and J lost 3; bases outside the gene matches: 10. The CDR3 totals 15 residues. The CDR3 here is CASKKGQGWYTEAFF. The CDR3 DNA follows: TGTGCCAGCAAAAAAGGACAGGGATGGTACACTGAAGCTTTCTTT.

A few counts support this clonotype. The chain recombines TRBV7-3 with TRBJ1-6, with D possibly matching TRBD1 (5 bases). The V end was cut by 3 bases, the J end by 8 bases, with 14 bases between. The CDR3 extends over 15 amino acids. Germline values: CDR1 SGHTA, CDR2 FQGTGA. CDR3 coding DNA: TGTGCCAGCAGCTTGGGGACCACTTGGGATTCACCCCTCCACTTT. This sequence encodes CASSLGTTWDSPLHF.

The V gene is TRBV6-1, the J gene TRBJ2-7, with D perhaps TRBD1 (5 bases). The CDR3 is 14 amino acids. Trimming took off 0 bases at V and 4 bases at J, with 10 bases between the two ends. Germline loops: CDR1 MNHNS, CDR2 SASEGT. The CDR3 is CASSEARGMYEQYV. The CDR3 DNA is TGTGCCAGCAGTGAAGCTAGGGGAATGTACGAGCAGTACGTC.

This clonotype was found a few times. The V call is TRBV4-1, the J call TRBJ2-6; D unclear. Germline CDR1 reads MGHRA; CDR2 reads YSYEKL. The CDR3 sequence is 16 residues long. Trimming removed 2 bases from V and 0 bases from J, with 8 bases in between. As DNA, the CDR3 is TGCGCCAGCAGCCAACTTCTATTCTCTGGGGCCAACGTCCTGACTTTC. Translated: CASSQLLFSGANVLTF.

The genes are TRBV4-3 and TRBJ2-3; weak D call: TRBD2 (6 bases). The V gene lost 4 bases and the J gene lost 0 bases, with 11 bases spanning the gap. Germline V gene sequence: CDR1 LGHNA, CDR2 YSLEER. The CDR3 has 15 amino acids. DNA for the CDR3: TGCGCCAGCAGCCTTGCGGGGATTAGCACAGATACGCAGTATTTT. It encodes CASSLAGISTDTQYF.

This clonotype has ten or more counts. CDR3 coding DNA: TGTGCCAGCTCTGTCTCGGCAGGGGGCGGCGGGGAGCTGTTTTTT. Its protein product is CASSVSAGGGGELFF. The chain employs TRBV7-2 and TRBJ2-2; the match to TRBD1 covers 8 bases. This CDR3 spans 15 amino acids. The germline gives CDR1 SGHTA, CDR2 FQGNSA. V shed 8 bases and J 7 bases; nucleotides not matched to a gene: 12.

A few counts support this clonotype. This chain connects TRBV12-3 or TRBV12-4 to TRBJ2-7, with D maybe TRBD1 (5 bases). Trimming removed 0 bases from V and 2 bases from J, with 11 bases in between. This CDR3 is 15 amino acids long. This CDR3 reads CASSLAAGKPYEQYF. The CDR3 DNA reads as TGTGCCAGCAGTTTAGCGGCAGGGAAGCCCTACGAGCAGTACTTC.